A single sample is the source of the 30 T cell receptor beta chains below, sequenced in a study of blood T cell repertoires in COVID-19. Profiled with immunoSEQ multiplex PCR; TCRdb holds only in-frame clones, not every one. The sample holds over 250,000 clones, 70% to 90% seen once. The sample was peripheral blood. Receptors originate from a woman under 40 with acute or convalescent COVID-19.

This chain links TRBV12-3 or TRBV12-4 with TRBJ2-1; the D is unclear. The CDR3 is made up of 11 amino acids. Deletions cut 1 base from V and 16 bases from J, with 11 bases between. CDR3 protein: CASSLDGSLFF. Here the CDR3 DNA reads TGTGCCAGCAGTTTAGATGGCAGTTTATTCTTC.

J is TRBJ2-7 and V is TRBV19; tentatively, D is TRBD1 (5 bases). The germline V gene has CDR1 LNHDA and CDR2 SQIVND (reference sequence). The CDR3 is 13 amino acids. Trimming shortened V by 5 bases and J by 0 bases, and 8 bases separated the two germline ends. In DNA form, the CDR3 reads TGTGCCAGTAGTTGGGGCAGCTCCTACGAGCAGTACTTC. This sequence encodes CASSWGSSYEQYF.

CDR3 in DNA: TGTGCCAGCAGTCCAGAGGGAACCATACCATCCTACGAGCAGTACTTC. It translates to CASSPEGTIPSYEQYF. The J gene is TRBJ2-7, the V gene TRBV6-2 or TRBV6-3; perhaps TRBD2 as D (5 bases). The V gene lost 5 bases and the J gene lost 1 base, with 18 bases spanning the gap. The CDR3 runs to 16 residues. Germline-derived CDR1 and CDR2 are MNHEY and SVGEGT.

This chain joins TRBV6-2 or TRBV6-3 and TRBJ1-2; 11 bases match TRBD1. There are 13 residues in the CDR3. V lost 5 bases, J lost 6 bases, and 2 bases stayed unmatched. CDR1 is MNHEY, CDR2 SVGEGT, per germline. The CDR3 here is CASSVDRGHGYTF. DNA for the CDR3: TGTGCCAGCAGTGTGGACAGGGGGCATGGCTACACCTTC.

This clone was counted between two and nine times. V usage is TRBV19 and J usage is TRBJ1-5; D is unclear. There are 14 residues in the CDR3. Germline V gene lookup returns CDR1 LNHDA and CDR2 SQIVND (reference sequence). The V end lost 0 bases, the J end lost 4 bases, and 7 bases lay between the germline ends. CDR3 DNA: TGTGCCAGTAGTATAGATTCGGGTAATCAGCCCCAGCATTTT. Translating it yields CASSIDSGNQPQHF.

A few counts support this clone. V and J are TRBV7-9 and TRBJ1-4; a possible D gene is TRBD1 (5 bases). The CDR3 is 15 residues long. The V end was cut by 0 bases, the J end by 5 bases, with 10 bases between. Germline lookup yields CDR1 SEHNR and CDR2 FQNEAQ (reference sequence). The CDR3 region is CASSLAGHPNEKLFF. In nucleotides, the CDR3 is TGTGCCAGCAGCTTAGCCGGACACCCCAATGAAAAACTGTTTTTT. Full variable domain (remainder filled in from reference TRBV7-9 and TRBJ1-4): DTGVSQNPRHKITKRGQNVTFRCDPISEHNRLYWYRQTLGQGPEFLTYFQNEAQLEKSRLLSDRFSAERPKGSFSTLEIQRTEQGDSAMYLCASSLAGHPNEKLFFGSGTQLSVL.

The rearrangement uses TRBV4-2 and TRBJ2-3, with 7 bases identical to TRBD1. CDR3 length equals 17 residues. With 0 bases clipped from V and 6 bases from J, the junction kept 12 bases outside the gene matches. Germline-derived CDR1 and CDR2 are LGHNA and YNFKEQ. This CDR3 is CASSQDGLDRSLDTQYF. In DNA form, the CDR3 reads TGTGCCAGCAGCCAAGATGGCCTGGACAGGTCCTTGGATACGCAGTATTTT.

The gene calls are TRBV29-1 and TRBJ1-3; 9 bases match TRBD1. Germline V gene data show CDR1 as SQVTM and CDR2 as ANQGSEA. The CDR3 consists of 14 residues. V gave up 6 bases and J gave up 3 bases; unmatched junction bases: 6. The CDR3 protein is CSVGTGIDGNTIYF. The CDR3 coding sequence is TGCAGCGTGGGGACAGGGATTGATGGAAACACCATATATTTT.

On this clone: The sample holds other DNA sequences that translate to the same CDR3. V and J are TRBV9 and TRBJ2-7, with 13 positions matching TRBD2. V lost 4 bases and J lost 4; bases outside the gene matches: 5. Germline V CDR1 and CDR2: SGDLS, YYNGEE. This CDR3 region has 15 residues. CDR3 bases: TGTGCCAGCAGCCCCCGGACTAGCGGGAGTTACGAGCAGTACTTC. Translating gives CASSPRTSGSYEQYF.

V gene TRBV27 combines with J gene TRBJ1-2; perhaps TRBD1 as D (5 bases). V dropped 5 bases and J dropped 4 bases, with 17 bases sitting between them. CDR3 size: 15 residues. Germline values: CDR1 MNHEY, CDR2 SMNVEV (reference sequence). The CDR3 nucleotides are TGTGCCAGCAGTCCCTCCCCAGGGAAAAGCTATGGCTACACCTTC. Translation gives CASSPSPGKSYGYTF.

The chain has TRBV4-3 and TRBJ1-5, with a possible D match to TRBD1 (5 bases). CDR1 and CDR2 from the germline V gene are LGHNA and YSLEER. V was trimmed by 4 bases and J by 9 bases, leaving 19 bases between them. This CDR3 has 15 residues. The CDR3 reads CASSPLLGRGSPQHF. CDR3 in DNA: TGCGCCAGCAGCCCCCTTCTGGGCCGGGGGTCGCCCCAGCATTTT.

The chain recombines TRBV7-6 with TRBJ1-2; a weak D match, TRBD1 (5 bases). V was trimmed by 3 bases and J by 4 bases, leaving 12 bases between them. CDR3 length: 14 amino acids. The germline V gene has CDR1 SGHVS and CDR2 FNYEAQ. This CDR3 reads CASSFTGGLYGYTF. The CDR3, as DNA: TGTGCCAGCAGCTTCACAGGCGGTCTCTATGGCTACACCTTC.

The chain has TRBV7-2 and TRBJ1-6, with D perhaps TRBD1 (5 bases). CDR1 is SGHTA and CDR2 is FQGNSA in the germline V gene. V lost 5 bases and J 0 bases, leaving 8 bases between the germline ends. The CDR3 contains 15 residues. CDR3 loop: CASSKDSSYNSPLHF. CDR3 sequence (DNA): TGTGCCAGCAGCAAAGACAGCTCCTATAATTCACCCCTCCACTTT.

The chain uses TRBV4-1 and TRBJ1-2; TRBD1 matches 8 bases. CDR1 is MGHRA and CDR2 is YSYEKL in the germline V gene. CDR3 length: 15 residues. The ends lost 3 bases at V and 3 bases at J; junction bases unmatched: 6. The CDR3, as DNA: TGCGCCAGCAGCCACCCGGACAGGGAAGACTATGGCTACACCTTC. Amino acids: CASSHPDREDYGYTF.

The gene calls are TRBV5-1 and TRBJ1-2; TRBD1 agrees at 7 bases. Germline V gives CDR1 SGHRS, CDR2 YFSETQ. The CDR3 runs to 17 residues. Trimming removed 4 bases from V and 5 bases from J; junction bases left unmatched: 17. CDR3 coding DNA: TGCGCCAGCAGCGAACCGGCAGGGGGGAGAATTGATTATGGCTACACCTTC. Residues: CASSEPAGGRIDYGYTF.

The rearrangement uses TRBV5-8 and TRBJ2-1; 8 positions agree with TRBD2. The V and J ends lost 5 bases and 6 bases, in that order; junction bases with no gene match: 16. Germline V gene data show CDR1 as SGHTS and CDR2 as YDEGEE. The CDR3 is 17 residues long. CDR3: CASRSSTKRAGGNEQFF. CDR3 bases: TGTGCCAGCAGGTCGTCCACTAAGCGGGCGGGGGGCAATGAGCAGTTCTTC.

This clone was recorded only once. The V and J genes are TRBV21-1 and TRBJ1-1; TRBD1, as called in the table, went unchecked against the DNA. TRBV21-1 is labeled a pseudogene. This CDR3 is built from 21 residues. CDR3: CASSKGLDSTAGQGVGTEAFF. CDR3 nucleotides: TGTGCCAGCAGCAAAGGATTGGATTCTACGGCTGGACAGGGGGTGGGTACTGAAGCTTTCTTT.

The chain carries TRBV7-6 and TRBJ2-3; TRBD2 aligns across 12 bases. The length of the CDR3 is 15 residues. V was pared by 5 bases and J by 4 bases, with 4 bases of the junction left unmatched. CDR1 and CDR2 (germline): SGHVS, FNYEAQ. CDR3: CASSEGLAGPDTQYF. In DNA form, the CDR3 reads TGTGCCAGCAGCGAAGGACTAGCGGGACCAGATACGCAGTATTTT.

J is TRBJ2-2 and V is TRBV2; TRBD2 might be the D (6 bases). The CDR3 runs to 17 residues. The V gene's germline CDR1 is SNHLY and CDR2 FYNNEI. The V end lost 7 bases, the J end lost 6 bases, and 24 bases lay between the germline ends. The DNA of the CDR3 is TGTGCCAGCACTTATTGGGCGGGGCGTATGAGTCCCGGGGAGCTGTTTTTT. Its translation is CASTYWAGRMSPGELFF.

This chain uses TRBV7-8 with TRBJ2-3; possibly TRBD2 for D (5 bases). CDR3 length equals 14 residues. V gave up 1 base and J gave up 4 bases, with 9 bases separating them. The germline gives CDR1 SGHVS, CDR2 FQNEAQ. CDR3 in DNA: TGTGCCAGCAGCTTAGGGGGAGTCCCAGATACGCAGTATTTT. It encodes CASSLGGVPDTQYF.

In this sample, this clone turned up once. The gene calls are TRBV19 and TRBJ1-4; a weak D match, TRBD1 (6 bases). V lost 3 bases, J lost 4 bases, and 12 bases lay in between. Germline V CDR1 and CDR2: LNHDA, SQIVND (reference sequence). The CDR3 has 15 amino acids. CDR3 sequence reads: CASSIAGGNNEKLFF. In DNA, the CDR3 is TGTGCCAGTAGTATCGCGGGGGGCAATAATGAAAAACTGTTTTTT.

As DNA, the CDR3 is TGTGCTAGTGGTTTGTCCCGGGACAGGGGTAACACTGAAGCTTTCTTT. Translation: CASGLSRDRGNTEAFF. V is TRBV12-5 and J is TRBJ1-1; 10 nucleotides line up with TRBD1. CDR1 and CDR2 (germline): LGHNT, FRNRAP. The J segment lost 2 bases and the V segment lost 2 bases, leaving 5 bases of the junction unmatched. The CDR3 runs 16 residues. Looking up the rest from reference TRBV12-5 and TRBJ1-1 gives the full variable domain: DARVTQTPRHKVTEMGQEVTMRCQPILGHNTVFWYRQTMMQGLELLAYFRNRAPLDDSGMPKDRFSAEMPDATLATLKIQPSEPRDSAVYFCASGLSRDRGNTEAFFGQGTRLTVV.

V and J are TRBV19 and TRBJ2-7; 7 nucleotides match TRBD2. Germline lookup yields CDR1 LNHDA and CDR2 SQIVND (reference sequence). After removal of 6 bases from V and 6 bases from J, the junction contained 14 bases not matched to a gene. The CDR3 is 15 amino acids. The CDR3 DNA reads as TGTGCCAGTAGCCTCGGGACGGGAGGAATAGGCGAGCAGTACTTC. It codes for CASSLGTGGIGEQYF.

This clone was observed once. The chain carries TRBV2 and TRBJ1-5; 7 bases align to TRBD1. Germline V gene lookup returns CDR1 SNHLY and CDR2 FYNNEI. V trimming: 6 bases; J trimming: 3 bases; junction bases outside the gene matches: 8. The CDR3 is 15 residues long. CDR3 nucleotide sequence: TGTGCCAGCAGCCCGGGACAGAAAAACAATCAGCCCCAGCATTTT. Translating gives CASSPGQKNNQPQHF.

V is TRBV15 and J is TRBJ2-5; 9 bases line up with TRBD1. This CDR3 has 16 residues. V was pared by 1 base and J by 4 bases, with 7 bases of the junction left unmatched. Germline assignment: CDR1 LNHNV and CDR2 YYDKDF (reference sequence). CDR3 protein: CATSRAGQGRLETQYF. In nucleotides, the CDR3 is TGTGCCACCAGCAGAGCGGGACAGGGAAGATTAGAGACCCAGTACTTC.

This sequence joins TRBV3-1 (or the pseudogene TRBV3-2) and TRBJ2-6; 7 bases line up with TRBD2. From germline, CDR1 is LGHDT and CDR2 YNNKEL (reference sequence). Unmatched junction bases numbered 8, after V lost 0 bases and J lost 0 bases. The CDR3 sequence is 19 residues long. CDR3 in DNA: TGTGCCAGCAGCCAAGATAGGCTAGCGGTTTACTCTGGGGCCAACGTCCTGACTTTC. It codes for CASSQDRLAVYSGANVLTF.

The genes are TRBV19 and TRBJ1-2; 9 bases map to TRBD1. With V trimmed by 6 bases and J by 4 bases, 6 bases remained unmatched. The CDR3 runs 14 residues. Germline CDR1 reads LNHDA; CDR2 reads SQIVND (reference sequence). DNA of the CDR3: TGTGCCAGTAGCCCGGGACAGGGCTCCTATGGCTACACCTTC. Translation: CASSPGQGSYGYTF.

The chain recombines TRBV5-1 with TRBJ1-5; 7 positions match TRBD1. The V and J ends lost 4 bases and 7 bases, in that order; junction bases with no gene match: 8. The CDR3 consists of 14 residues. Germline V gene sequence: CDR1 SGHRS, CDR2 YFSETQ. In nucleotides, the CDR3 is TGCGCCAGCAGCCCCGGGACAGCCGGACAGCCCCAGCATTTT. Its protein product is CASSPGTAGQPQHF.

The chain links TRBV14 to TRBJ2-7; a possible D gene is TRBD1 (5 bases). Germline CDR1 and CDR2: SGHDN and FVKESK. V lost 2 bases to trimming and J lost 5 bases, with 22 bases between them. There are 17 residues in the CDR3. CDR3 protein: CASSQFGSFDSWNEQYF. CDR3 bases: TGTGCCAGCAGCCAATTTGGGTCCTTTGACAGTTGGAACGAGCAGTACTTC.

The V call is TRBV21-1, the J call TRBJ2-3; TRBD2, the table's D call, lacks a check against the DNA. TRBV21-1 is a pseudogene segment. There are 13 residues in the CDR3. The CDR3 here is CASSKTPGSTQYF. The CDR3 coding sequence is TGTGCCAGCAGCAAAACCCCCGGTTCAACGCAGTATTTT.